These 12 T cell receptor beta chains share one sample of origin, sequenced in a study of T cell responses to AZD1222 COVID-19 vaccine. Libraries were prepared by immunoSEQ multiplex PCR; TCRdb keeps only in-frame clonotypes and omits some of them. The sample lists some 160,000 clones, around 94% seen once, with over 0.7% in the top ten. The sample in question was peripheral blood, obtained on day 0 of AZD1222 vaccination. Every receptor here comes from an adult in good health.

The V call is TRBV28, the J call TRBJ2-1; the D is unclear. Trimming cost V 6 bases and J 5 bases, with 8 bases left between them. The length of the CDR3 is 12 residues. Germline CDR1 reads MDHEN; CDR2 reads SYDVKM. CDR3 nucleotide sequence: TGTGCCAGCAGCCCCCGGGACAATGAGCAGTTCTTC. This codes for CASSPRDNEQFF.

The table lists this clone with a few counts. This chain links TRBV5-1 with TRBJ2-1, with 10 bases lining up with TRBD2. This CDR3 has 17 amino acids. Germline loops: CDR1 SGHRS, CDR2 YFSETQ. V lost 3 bases, J lost 9 bases, and 15 bases stayed unmatched. The CDR3 spells CASSWAPPGTSVAEQFF. In nucleotides, the CDR3 is TGCGCCAGCAGCTGGGCTCCCCCCGGGACTAGCGTCGCTGAGCAGTTCTTC.

The V and J genes are TRBV29-1 and TRBJ1-2; 11 positions agree with TRBD1. V shed 3 bases and J 7 bases; nucleotides not matched to a gene: 10. Germline V gene lookup returns CDR1 SQVTM and CDR2 ANQGSEA. There are 15 residues in the CDR3. The CDR3 nucleotides read TGCAGCGTTGATGGGGTCGGACAGGGGGCGCGTGGCTACACCTTC. Its protein product is CSVDGVGQGARGYTF.

This clone has only one observation. The CDR3 protein is CASSFTSGAYNEQFF. The CDR3 DNA follows: TGCGCCAGCAGCTTTACTAGCGGGGCCTACAATGAGCAGTTCTTC. V is TRBV5-1 and J is TRBJ2-1; 10 bases agree with TRBD2. Germline CDR1 is SGHRS and CDR2 is YFSETQ. This CDR3 region has 15 residues. Germline trimming cut 2 bases from V and 2 bases from J; bases unmatched to any gene: 1.

V gene TRBV19 combines with J gene TRBJ1-1; D possibly corresponds to TRBD1 (5 bases). This CDR3 is built from 15 residues. Germline V gene data show CDR1 as LNHDA and CDR2 as SQIVND (reference sequence). The V and J ends lost 4 bases and 0 bases respectively, with 12 bases between them. CDR3 sequence: CASSRRPGMNTEAFF. The CDR3 DNA reads as TGTGCCAGTAGTAGAAGACCAGGGATGAACACTGAAGCTTTCTTT. Full variable domain (remainder filled in from reference TRBV19 and TRBJ1-1): DGGITQSPKYLFRKEGQNVTLSCEQNLNHDAMYWYRQDPGQGLRLIYYSQIVNDFQKGDIAEGYSVSREKKESFPLTVTSAQKNPTAFYLCASSRRPGMNTEAFFGQGTRLTVV.

V and J are TRBV9 and TRBJ2-3; the match to TRBD2 covers 7 bases. Germline CDR1 SGDLS, CDR2 YYNGEE. The CDR3 runs to 15 residues. The V and J ends lost 2 bases and 3 bases, in that order; junction bases with no gene match: 6. Here the CDR3 reads CASSVGGGRTDTQYF. The DNA for the CDR3 is TGTGCCAGCAGCGTCGGCGGGGGACGGACAGATACGCAGTATTTT.

The V gene is TRBV4-1, the J gene TRBJ1-5; D is unresolved. The V end lost 6 bases, the J end lost 3 bases, and 9 bases lay between the germline ends. The CDR3 runs 13 residues. Germline V gene data show CDR1 as MGHRA and CDR2 as YSYEKL. The CDR3 protein is CASSNMINQPQHF. In nucleotides, the CDR3 is TGCGCCAGCAGTAACATGATCAATCAGCCCCAGCATTTT.

The CDR3 is CASTTDEASPLHF. As DNA, the CDR3 is TGTGCCAGCACTACCGACGAGGCCTCACCCCTCCACTTT. The chain links TRBV28 to TRBJ1-6, with D hard to call. In germline, CDR1 is MDHEN, CDR2 SYDVKM. Trimming stripped 7 bases from V and 10 bases from J, with 14 bases between. The length of the CDR3 is 13 residues.

V gene TRBV18 combines with J gene TRBJ1-4; D is unresolved. This CDR3 region has 12 residues. Germline V gene lookup returns CDR1 KGHSH and CDR2 LQKENI. V lost 1 base to trimming and J lost 7 bases, with 4 bases between them. The CDR3 sequence: CASSPQVEKLFF. In DNA form, the CDR3 reads TGTGCCAGCTCACCACAAGTTGAAAAACTGTTTTTT.

The V call is TRBV5-8, the J call TRBJ1-1; 7 bases match TRBD1. Trimming at V came to 1 base and at J to 1 base, leaving 1 base not matched to a gene. CDR1 is SGHTS and CDR2 is YDEGEE in the germline V gene. CDR3 length equals 14 residues. The CDR3 DNA sequence: TGTGCCAGCAGCTTGTACAGGGGGAACACTGAAGCTTTCTTT. This encodes CASSLYRGNTEAFF.

J is TRBJ1-6 and V is TRBV4-1, with D hard to call. Between the trimmed V and J ends, which lost 3 bases and 11 bases, there was a span of 17 bases. The CDR3 runs to 15 residues. Germline V lookup: CDR1 MGHRA, CDR2 YSYEKL. The CDR3 loop reads CASSQQITQTAPLHF. Written as DNA, the CDR3 is TGCGCCAGCAGCCAGCAGATCACCCAGACGGCACCCCTCCACTTT.

This clone was seen a single time. The chain joins TRBV11-2 to TRBJ1-2, with D perhaps matching TRBD1 (6 bases). The CDR3 covers 14 residues. The germline V and J ends were trimmed by 3 bases and 4 bases, with 12 bases remaining between them. Germline loops: CDR1 SGHAT, CDR2 FQNNGV. The CDR3 reads CASSLPQGTYGYTF. DNA for the CDR3: TGTGCCAGCAGCTTGCCTCAGGGGACCTATGGCTACACCTTC.